What follows are 13 T cell receptor beta chains derived from one specimen sequenced in a study of blood T cells in healthy people across ages. Next came a second PCR, run for about 7 to 11 cycles, which used a sample-barcoded 5' primer along with a J-beta primer mix. One entry per CDR3 protein results from TCRdb running MiXCR on the 5' RACE reads. Here the sample spans about 400,000 distinct CDR3 sequences, 45% to 60% being singletons. The specimen sequenced was blood. These receptors were taken from a man in his 60s in good health.

The CDR3 nucleotides are TGTGCCAGCAGCCTTGAAGTTTCTGGCCACACAGATACGCAGTATTTT. Protein: CASSLEVSGHTDTQYF. J is TRBJ2-3 and V is TRBV14; no firm D call. The V gene lost 4 bases and the J gene lost 2 bases, with 16 bases spanning the gap. Germline V gene sequence: CDR1 SGHDN, CDR2 FVKESK. The CDR3 has 16 residues.

This clonotype was seen repeatedly, ten times or more. The chain combines TRBV4-2 with TRBJ2-3; 11 positions match TRBD2. Per germline, CDR1 LGHNA and CDR2 YNFKEQ. Germline trimming cut 3 bases from V and 1 base from J; bases unmatched to any gene: 9. This CDR3 comprises 18 residues. CDR3 nucleotides: TGTGCCAGCAGCCACCACGTAGCGGGAGGGGTCGGCACAGATACGCAGTATTTT. Its translation: CASSHHVAGGVGTDTQYF.

This chain links TRBV6-1 with TRBJ2-1, with TRBD2 as a possible D gene (6 bases). The CDR3 consists of 16 residues. The germline V gene encodes CDR1 MNHNS and CDR2 SASEGT. V was trimmed by 0 bases and J by 1 base, leaving 10 bases between them. The CDR3 loop is CASSEARGFSYNEQFF. As DNA, the CDR3 is TGTGCCAGCAGTGAAGCGCGGGGCTTTTCCTACAATGAGCAGTTCTTC.

V usage is TRBV7-3 and J usage is TRBJ2-2, with TRBD1 matching 8 bases. The V gene's germline CDR1 is SGHTA and CDR2 FQGTGA. V was pared by 4 bases and J by 4 bases, with 8 bases of the junction left unmatched. The CDR3 length is 16 residues. The CDR3 region is CASSYATGTGTGELFF. The DNA for the CDR3 is TGTGCCAGCAGCTACGCGACCGGGACAGGCACCGGGGAGCTGTTTTTT.

This clonotype showed up just a few times. The CDR3 DNA is TGTGCCAGCAGTTACCCAACTATGACTAGCGCTACCTACAATGAGCAGTACTTC. Translated: CASSYPTMTSATYNEQYF. This sequence joins TRBV6-2 or TRBV6-3 and TRBJ2-5, with 8 bases aligning to TRBD2. Germline V gene sequence: CDR1 MNHEY, CDR2 SVGEGT. CDR3 size: 18 residues. Trimming cost V 2 bases and J 11 bases; bases outside gene matches: 22.

The J gene is TRBJ1-1, the V gene TRBV29-1, with 8 bases identical to TRBD1. The CDR3 length is 12 residues. V dropped 5 bases and J dropped 5; count of bases not matched to a gene: 4. CDR1 SQVTM and CDR2 ANQGSEA come from the germline V gene. The CDR3 loop is CSVRHRGTEAFF. In nucleotides, the CDR3 is TGCAGCGTTCGCCACAGGGGGACTGAAGCTTTCTTT.

The chain combines TRBV20-1 with TRBJ2-5, with D possibly being TRBD1 or TRBD2 (5 bases each). Trimming pared 6 bases from V and 3 bases from J, leaving 11 bases between. CDR3 length: 12 residues. Germline V gene data show CDR1 as DFQATT and CDR2 as SNEGSKA (reference sequence). The CDR3 spells CSARGRKETQYF. CDR3 nucleotide sequence: TGCAGTGCCCGGGGCCGAAAAGAGACCCAGTACTTC.

V usage is TRBV12-3 or TRBV12-4 and J usage is TRBJ2-7, with D tentatively TRBD2 (5 bases). Trimming cost V 6 bases and J 4 bases, with 19 bases left between them. This CDR3 has 15 amino acids. CDR3 nucleotide sequence: TGTGCCAGCAGACACTCTAGCTTTAGGCGGTACGAGCAGTACTTC. Protein product: CASRHSSFRRYEQYF.

This sequence joins TRBV29-1 and TRBJ2-5, with no clear D. Germline CDR1 reads SQVTM; CDR2 reads ANQGSEA. This CDR3 has 13 amino acids. Trimming stripped 8 bases from V and 0 bases from J, with 13 bases between. In DNA form, the CDR3 reads TGCAGCACTCGCTGGAGACACCAAGAGACCCAGTACTTC. Its translation: CSTRWRHQETQYF.

The V gene is TRBV10-3, the J gene TRBJ1-2; possibly TRBD1 for D (6 bases). The CDR3 consists of 17 residues. The germline V gene encodes CDR1 ENHRY and CDR2 SYGVKD. Trimming removed 4 bases at V and 0 bases at J, with 18 bases between. CDR3 in amino acids: CAISVLSGTTANYGYTF. The CDR3 nucleotides read TGTGCCATCAGTGTATTGAGCGGGACAACAGCTAACTATGGCTACACCTTC.

This clonotype was picked up many times. The rearrangement uses TRBV19 and TRBJ1-6; no definite D call. The CDR3 runs to 14 residues. Germline values: CDR1 LNHDA, CDR2 SQIVND (reference sequence). V was clipped by 7 bases and J by 7 bases, with 14 bases between them. The CDR3, as DNA: TGTGCCAGTACCCTCACCGTGGGGAATTCACCCCTCCACTTT. It yields the protein CASTLTVGNSPLHF.

V usage is TRBV9 and J usage is TRBJ2-1, with D perhaps TRBD2 (7 bases). With 5 bases removed from V and 6 bases from J, the gap between germline ends came to 15 bases. From germline, CDR1 is SGDLS and CDR2 YYNGEE. The CDR3 is made up of 14 amino acids. In DNA form, the CDR3 reads TGTGCCAGCAGTCGGGGGGCGCTTATCAATGAGCAGTTCTTC. It encodes CASSRGALINEQFF.

This clonotype has at least ten counts. The chain is built from TRBV20-1 and TRBJ2-1, with 10 bases aligning to TRBD2. Germline V lookup: CDR1 DFQATT, CDR2 SNEGSKA (reference sequence). This CDR3 has 15 residues. Trimming removed 1 base from V and 6 bases from J; junction bases left unmatched: 6. The CDR3 sequence: CSARALAGASNEQFF. DNA of the CDR3: TGCAGTGCTAGAGCGCTAGCGGGGGCCAGCAATGAGCAGTTCTTC.